This passage covers 6 T cell receptor beta chains from one sample sequenced in a study of blood T cell repertoires in COVID-19. This table comes from immunoSEQ multiplex PCR, and its TCRdb copy is limited to in-frame clones, with some not included. The sample has 20,000 to 30,000 clones, about 81% seen once. The sequenced material came from peripheral blood. The receptors originated from a woman aged 70 to 79 with COVID-19, enrolled during active disease.

This clone has just a few counts. J is TRBJ1-5 and V is TRBV7-9; D not resolved. Per germline, CDR1 SEHNR and CDR2 FQNEAQ (reference sequence). Trimming left V 6 bases short and J 0 bases short, with 3 bases between. The CDR3 is made up of 12 amino acids. Written as DNA, the CDR3 is TGTGCCAGCAGTTATAGCAATCAGCCCCAGCATTTT. As protein: CASSYSNQPQHF.

V gene TRBV14 combines with J gene TRBJ1-1; 7 bases line up with TRBD1. CDR3 length: 13 amino acids. Germline CDR1 is SGHDN and CDR2 is FVKESK. Unmatched junction bases numbered 3, after V lost 1 base and J lost 7 bases. Here the CDR3 reads CASSQGTGIEAFF. CDR3 coding DNA: TGTGCCAGCAGCCAAGGGACAGGTATTGAAGCTTTCTTT.

The CDR3 DNA reads TGCGCCAGCAGCGGGAGGGACACGTACAATGAGCAGTTCTTC. Its translation is CASSGRDTYNEQFF. This sequence joins TRBV4-1 and TRBJ2-1; a possible D gene is TRBD2 (7 bases). This CDR3 region has 14 residues. Trimming cost V 5 bases and J 4 bases, with 12 bases left between them. CDR1 and CDR2 (germline): MGHRA, YSYEKL.

The rearrangement joins TRBV27 to TRBJ1-1; possibly TRBD1 for D (6 bases). The CDR3 loop spans 14 amino acids. CDR1 is MNHEY and CDR2 is SMNVEV in the germline V gene (reference sequence). The CDR3 loop reads CSLPLPGQFAEAFF. CDR3 DNA sequence: TGTTCTCTTCCCCTACCCGGACAGTTCGCTGAAGCTTTCTTT.

J is TRBJ2-1 and V is TRBV10-3; D might be TRBD1 (6 bases). Germline V lookup: CDR1 ENHRY, CDR2 SYGVKD. The V end was cut by 0 bases, the J end by 8 bases, with 8 bases between. The CDR3 contains 13 residues. The chain's CDR3 is CAISESGGYEQFF. CDR3 nucleotides: TGTGCCATCAGTGAGTCTGGGGGCTATGAGCAGTTCTTC.

In this sample, this clone turned up a few times. The genes are TRBV27 and TRBJ1-2, with TRBD1 matching 8 bases. J gave up 3 bases and V 2 bases, and 5 bases lay outside the gene matches. The length of the CDR3 is 15 residues. The germline V gene encodes CDR1 MNHEY and CDR2 SMNVEV (reference sequence). The CDR3 region has the DNA TGTGCCAGCAGTTTAGATAAGACAGGGGACTATGGCTACACCTTC. Translating gives CASSLDKTGDYGYTF.